This T cell receptor (beta chain) came from a study of blood T cell repertoires in COVID-19 (dated by TCRdb to 2020 to 2022). Turning to the overall study: Collaborator samples came from the United States, Italy and Spain and covered acute and convalescent phases of COVID-19. The samples were drawn from the first 160 participants of the ongoing ImmuneRACE study and from over a thousand subjects provided by 6 global collaborators. Nearly every sample came with metadata listing a de-identified subject ID, COVID-19 status, age in years and sex. HLA class I and class II types, where available, came from metadata supplied by the sample provider rather than from assay-based typing. The repertoires were made available in a free public database intended to serve as a resource for research on the immune response to SARS-CoV-2. The dataset comprised deeply sampled blood TCRbeta repertoires from subjects exposed to, actively infected with, or recovered from COVID-19. The prospective study material was composed of cDNA or gDNA derived from T cells, B-cell-depleted T cells, or PBMCs.

This clone occurred a few times. Its antigen is currently not known. Per-nucleotide qualities are absent, and no much larger clonotype sits a single base away. Study-level results and caveats: The quantity of clinical and demographic metadata differed by source and by participant and was supplied without curation.

TCRbeta CDR3 regions were amplified from genomic DNA by means of the immunoSEQ Assay, a bias-controlled multiplex PCR. As for how the authors treated the data: The number of nucleated cells in each sample was estimated from the amplification of reference gene primers within the assay. Sequence reads were collapsed and filtered to measure the absolute abundance of every unique TCRbeta CDR3 rearrangement. For each sample, productive Simpson clonality was calculated by taking the square root of Simpson's diversity index across productive rearrangements. The immuneACCESS repertoire file appears here via TCRdb, limited to in-frame rearrangements. These files lack a portion of the clones; in checked studies, under half of the deficit traces to unresolved V genes, and the cause of the others is not known. V, J and clone size are those of that table, while D and trimming were read from the DNA. Present in this sample are some 170,000 clones, about 84% of which were seen just once. Roughly 6% of the sample lies in the top ten.

In the prospective study, participants were about 18 to 90 years old, resided in about two dozen geographic areas of the United States, and were enrolled through a virtual design. To assign participants to cohorts, the prospective study relied on clinical history that participants themselves reported in a screening survey and a study questionnaire. Recovered participants in ImmuneRACE Cohort 3 were defined as having two consecutive negative NP/OP PCR tests, clearance from a healthcare professional, or resolution of symptoms. In the prospective study, whole blood, serum and a nasopharyngeal or oropharyngeal swab were collected from each participant by mobile phlebotomists. Prospective study participants could optionally give additional blood draws and questionnaires over a roughly two-month period. Prospective study blood samples were shipped either frozen or at room temperature before DNA extraction.

There are 13 amino acids in the CDR3, from cysteine to phenylalanine inclusive. The retained sequence is limited to the CDR3, 39 bases, with the frame set at the first base. The germline V gene supplies CDR1 SGHRS and CDR2 YFSETQ. V loses 0 bases of germline sequence and J loses 4 bases, and the interval between the two ends is 5 bases. The specimen sequenced was PBMCs or T cells enriched from blood (not recorded which). This clonotype was obtained from a middle-aged man who had recovered from COVID-19. The rearranged segments are TRBV5-1 and TRBJ1-5; the D gene identity is not certain. The DNA reads as follows: TGCGCCAGCAGCTTGGGGGAGAATCAGCCCCAGCATTTT. Its translation is CASSLGENQPQHF.